Below, 14 T cell receptor beta chains from the same sample are listed, as sequenced in a study of OX40 agonist ivuxolimab in advanced cancers. Clones were read by immunoSEQ multiplex PCR, and TCRdb kept only the in-frame ones, dropping some. The sample includes approximately 66,000 clones, 86% of them seen just once. Specimen: CD4+ or CD8+ T cells sorted from blood, collected in a trial of the OX40 agonist ivuxolimab. The receptor source for this set is an adult with an advanced solid tumor such as melanoma, head and neck, liver or kidney cancer.

The rearrangement uses TRBV19 and TRBJ1-1, with 8 nucleotides matching TRBD1. Unmatched junction bases numbered 6, after V lost 5 bases and J lost 4 bases. Germline V CDR1 and CDR2: LNHDA, SQIVND (reference sequence). The CDR3 totals 14 residues. Here the CDR3 DNA reads TGTGCCAGTAGTCAGAACAGGGGGTTCACTGAAGCTTTCTTT. Encoded protein: CASSQNRGFTEAFF.

The chain combines TRBV7-2 with TRBJ2-7, with TRBD2 identical over 8 bases. CDR3 length equals 15 residues. The germline V gene encodes CDR1 SGHTA and CDR2 FQGNSA. Trimming took 5 bases from V and 0 from J; bases not matched to a gene: 6. CDR3 amino acids: CASSTGLAYSYEQYF. The CDR3 nucleotides read TGTGCCAGCAGCACCGGACTAGCTTACTCCTACGAGCAGTACTTC. Full variable domain (remainder filled in from reference TRBV7-2 and TRBJ2-7): GAGVSQSPSNKVTEKGKDVELRCDPISGHTALYWYRQSLGQGLEFLIYFQGNSAPDKSGLPSDRFSAERTGGSVSTLTIQRTQQEDSAVYLCASSTGLAYSYEQYFGPGTRLTVT.

The chain links TRBV11-2 to TRBJ2-7; 7 nucleotides align to TRBD1. This CDR3 spans 14 amino acids. Trimming took 3 bases from V and 4 from J; bases not matched to a gene: 6. CDR1 SGHAT and CDR2 FQNNGV come from the germline V gene. This CDR3 is CASSFSGRGYEQYF. In DNA form, the CDR3 reads TGTGCCAGCAGCTTTTCGGGCAGGGGGTACGAGCAGTACTTC.

The chain has TRBV9 and TRBJ2-1, with 8 bases fitting TRBD2. V gave up 0 bases and J gave up 2 bases; unmatched junction bases: 4. The germline V gene has CDR1 SGDLS and CDR2 YYNGEE. The CDR3 contains 16 residues. This CDR3 reads CASSVVAGGAYNEQFF. DNA of the CDR3: TGTGCCAGCAGCGTAGTCGCGGGAGGAGCCTACAATGAGCAGTTCTTC.

This rearrangement joins TRBV30 to TRBJ1-5; D gene unclear. The V and J ends lost 0 bases and 4 bases respectively, with 7 bases between them. Germline CDR1 is GTSNPN and CDR2 is SVGIG (reference sequence). CDR3 size: 13 residues. CDR3 nucleotides: TGTGCCTGGAGTGTACGAGGGAATCAGCCCCAGCATTTT. Translation: CAWSVRGNQPQHF.

This chain joins TRBV19 and TRBJ2-7; 7 positions agree with TRBD1. The CDR3 runs 13 residues. The V gene's germline CDR1 is LNHDA and CDR2 SQIVND (reference sequence). V lost 6 bases to trimming and J lost 3 bases; unmatched junction nucleotides: 5. In nucleotides, the CDR3 is TGTGCCAGTAGACAGGGGTGGGGCTACGAGCAGTACTTC. It yields the protein CASRQGWGYEQYF.

The chain employs TRBV27 and TRBJ2-2; TRBD2 matches at 14 bases. Germline assignment: CDR1 MNHEY and CDR2 SMNVEV (reference sequence). Unmatched junction bases numbered 8, after V lost 4 bases and J lost 4 bases. This CDR3 comprises 18 residues. The CDR3 protein is CASSSKTSGRAGTGELFF. The CDR3 region has the DNA TGTGCCAGCAGTTCCAAGACTAGCGGGAGGGCAGGCACCGGGGAGCTGTTTTTT.

The chain carries TRBV5-6 and TRBJ1-2, with D uncertain. Germline assignment: CDR1 SGHDT and CDR2 YYEEEE. Trimming pared 4 bases from V and 0 bases from J, leaving 16 bases between. The CDR3 sequence is 16 residues long. Here the CDR3 DNA reads TGTGCCAGCAGCACCGCGGGAACAGCAGCTAACTATGGCTACACCTTC. Amino acids: CASSTAGTAANYGYTF.

The rearrangement links TRBV6-5 to TRBJ2-7; D gene uncertain. V shed 7 bases and J shed 3 bases, with 10 bases lying between them. This CDR3 has 12 amino acids. CDR1 and CDR2 (germline): MNHEY, SVGAGI. DNA of the CDR3: TGTGCCAGCACCGACAACAGCTACGAGCAGTACTTC. Its translation: CASTDNSYEQYF.

The V call is TRBV29-1, the J call TRBJ1-1, with D maybe TRBD1 (5 bases). Trimming left V 0 bases short and J 6 bases short, with 20 bases between. This CDR3 is built from 16 residues. Germline loops: CDR1 SQVTM, CDR2 ANQGSEA. The CDR3 nucleotides read TGCAGCGTTGAAGATCCGGGAGGGGACCGAACATCTGAAGCTTTCTTT. This translates into CSVEDPGGDRTSEAFF.

J is TRBJ2-5 and V is TRBV9, with D maybe TRBD2 (6 bases). V lost 0 bases to trimming and J lost 1 base, with 13 bases between them. The CDR3 consists of 16 residues. Germline CDR1 and CDR2: SGDLS and YYNGEE. The chain's CDR3 is CASSVGTGGIQETQYF. CDR3 in DNA: TGTGCCAGCAGCGTAGGGACTGGGGGGATCCAAGAGACCCAGTACTTC. The variable domain in full, completed from reference TRBV9 and TRBJ2-5, reads DSGVTQTPKHLITATGQRVTLRCSPRSGDLSVYWYQQSLDQGLQFLIQYYNGEERAKGNILERFSAQQFPDLHSELNLSSLELGDSALYFCASSVGTGGIQETQYFGPGTRLLVL.

The chain's CDR3 is CASSTRSTGGKGTEAFF. The DNA of the CDR3 is TGTGCCAGCAGCACCCGATCTACAGGGGGTAAGGGGACTGAAGCTTTCTTT. The chain recombines TRBV7-9 with TRBJ1-1; 8 bases are a match to TRBD1. Trimming at V came to 5 bases and at J to 5 bases, leaving 16 bases not matched to a gene. CDR3 length: 17 amino acids. Germline CDR1 and CDR2: SEHNR and FQNEAQ (reference sequence).

This chain connects TRBV7-8 to TRBJ2-2, with D possibly TRBD1 on 5 matching bases. CDR1 and CDR2 from the germline V gene are SGHVS and FQNEAQ. Trimming left V 1 base short and J 1 base short, with 10 bases between. The CDR3 sequence is 16 residues long. The CDR3 sequence is CASSLVTGRNTGELFF. The CDR3 DNA reads as TGTGCCAGCAGCTTAGTTACAGGTCGGAACACCGGGGAGCTGTTTTTT.

The genes are TRBV6-6 and TRBJ2-1, with TRBD1 matching 9 bases. Germline CDR1 MNHNY, CDR2 SVGAGI (reference sequence). J was trimmed by 3 bases and V by 6 bases; bases with no gene match: 9. This CDR3 contains 16 residues. CDR3 DNA sequence: TGTGCCAGCAGCCCAGACAGGGGGTTTGTCTACAATGAGCAGTTCTTC. Translation: CASSPDRGFVYNEQFF.